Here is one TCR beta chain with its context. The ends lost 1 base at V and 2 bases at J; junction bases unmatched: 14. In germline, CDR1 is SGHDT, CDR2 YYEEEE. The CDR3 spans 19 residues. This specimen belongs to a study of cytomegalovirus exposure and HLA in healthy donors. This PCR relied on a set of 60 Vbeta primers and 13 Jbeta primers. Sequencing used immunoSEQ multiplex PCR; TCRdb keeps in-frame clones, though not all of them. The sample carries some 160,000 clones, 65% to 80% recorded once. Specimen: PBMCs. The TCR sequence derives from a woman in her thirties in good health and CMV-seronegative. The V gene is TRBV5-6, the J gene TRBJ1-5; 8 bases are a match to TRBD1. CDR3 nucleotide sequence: TGTGCCAGCAGCTTGAGACCCAGGGGGCGAGATAGACGCAATCAGCCCCAGCATTTT. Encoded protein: CASSLRPRGRDRRNQPQHF.